The source of this T cell receptor (beta chain) is a study of blood T cell repertoires in COVID-19. Study at large: PBMCs, B-cell-depleted T cells, or T cells provided the cDNA or gDNA that made up the material.

The CDR3 contains 13 residues. Trimming stripped 6 bases from V and 1 base from J, with 9 bases between. Germline V gene lookup returns CDR1 SNHLY and CDR2 FYNNEI. In the authors' workflow: Amplification of reference gene primers provided the estimated nucleated cell counts. Libraries were prepared by immunoSEQ multiplex PCR; TCRdb keeps only in-frame clonotypes and omits some of them. D and trimming come from the DNA, and the V and J calls and clone size come from that table. The sample lists fewer than 300,000 clones; 85% were seen once. This clonotype was sampled from a human donor in a cohort sampled during active COVID-19. Source material: peripheral blood. The chain couples TRBV2 to TRBJ2-5, with TRBD2 as a possible D gene (5 bases). CDR3 in amino acids: CASRYGIQETQYF. The CDR3 DNA is TGTGCCAGCAGATACGGGATCCAAGAGACCCAGTACTTC.